A selection of T cell receptor beta chains follows, all from one sample in a study of post-analysis software for immune sequencing data. MiXCR, run by TCRdb on the PCR reads, gives a single entry per CDR3 protein. Of a few hundred thousand distinct CDR3 sequences in the sample, 45% were seen once. Source material: blood. All receptors derive from a girl aged 10 to 17 with multiple sclerosis. CDR3s include the opening cysteine and the closing phenylalanine or tryptophan. The order of the fields is clone size, V gene, J gene, D gene, CDR3 length, CDR3 protein, CDR3 DNA. The D gene is left open where the match is weak. Where a row states a size, it is once, few, many or the class of an expanded clone; other rows omit it.

size: many
V: TRBV28
J: TRBJ2-7
D: -
length: 13
CDR3: CASTQFGSYEQYF
DNA: TGTGCCAGCACCCAATTCGGGTCCTACGAGCAGTACTTC

size: few
V: TRBV29-1
J: TRBJ2-5
D: -
length: 14
CDR3: CSVEGLTYQETQYF
DNA: TGCAGCGTTGAAGGCCTAACCTACCAAGAGACCCAGTACTTC

size: -
V: TRBV10-3
J: TRBJ2-7
D: TRBD2
length: 15
CDR3: CAISAREGVRGEQYF
DNA: TGTGCCATCAGTGCTCGGGAGGGGGTCCGGGGCGAGCAGTACTTC

size: -
V: TRBV10-3
J: TRBJ2-1
D: -
length: 13
CDR3: CAITADSYNEQFF
DNA: TGTGCCATCACCGCAGACTCCTACAATGAGCAGTTCTTC

size: -
V: TRBV7-9
J: TRBJ2-2
D: -
length: 14
CDR3: CVSSPQGNTGELFF
DNA: TGTGTCAGCAGCCCACAGGGGAACACCGGGGAGCTGTTTTTT

size: -
V: TRBV28
J: TRBJ2-3
D: TRBD2
length: 19
CDR3: CASSLVPRMVAGSTDTQYF
DNA: TGTGCCAGCAGTTTAGTACCCAGGATGGTAGCGGGGAGCACAGATACGCAGTATTTT

size: -
V: TRBV12-3/TRBV12-4
J: TRBJ2-7
D: -
length: 16
CDR3: CASSFHPQRASYEQYF
DNA: TGTGCCAGCAGTTTCCACCCCCAGCGGGCCTCCTACGAGCAGTACTTC

size: -
V: TRBV7-2
J: TRBJ1-1
D: -
length: 15
CDR3: CASSLVVSLNTEAFF
DNA: TGTGCCAGCAGCTTGGTCGTCAGTTTGAACACTGAAGCTTTCTTT

size: -
V: TRBV27
J: TRBJ2-1
D: TRBD2
length: 15
CDR3: CASSLVAGEAGEQFF
DNA: TGTGCCAGCAGTTTAGTGGCGGGAGAAGCGGGTGAGCAGTTCTTC

size: -
V: TRBV5-1
J: TRBJ2-7
D: -
length: 15
CDR3: CASSLVTERTYEQYF
DNA: TGCGCCAGCAGCTTGGTCACAGAGCGGACCTACGAGCAGTACTTC

size: few
V: TRBV29-1
J: TRBJ1-2
D: -
length: 12
CDR3: CSVGRANYGYTF
DNA: TGCAGCGTTGGCAGAGCTAACTATGGCTACACCTTC

size: -
V: TRBV7-9
J: TRBJ2-1
D: -
length: 16
CDR3: CASSLLVGSPGNEQFF
DNA: TGTGCCAGCAGCTTATTAGTCGGTTCTCCGGGAAATGAGCAGTTCTTC

size: -
V: TRBV4-1
J: TRBJ2-6
D: -
length: 18
CDR3: CASSPSTGPASGANVLTF
DNA: TGCGCCAGCAGCCCCAGCACGGGACCTGCCTCTGGGGCCAACGTCCTGACTTTC

size: few
V: TRBV10-3
J: TRBJ1-4
D: -
length: 16
CDR3: CAISGSNEGRGEKLFF
DNA: TGTGCCATCAGTGGCTCTAACGAGGGGCGCGGTGAAAAACTGTTTTTT

size: -
V: TRBV29-1
J: TRBJ2-7
D: -
length: 14
CDR3: CSVGASFAVDEQYF
DNA: TGCAGCGTTGGAGCCTCCTTCGCCGTGGACGAGCAGTACTTC

size: many
V: TRBV11-2
J: TRBJ2-7
D: -
length: 13
CDR3: CASSVGQGYEQYF
DNA: TGTGCCAGCAGCGTGGGGCAGGGCTACGAGCAGTACTTC

size: -
V: TRBV2
J: TRBJ2-3
D: TRBD2
length: 15
CDR3: CASRASGSVADTQYF
DNA: TGTGCCAGCAGGGCTAGCGGGAGTGTAGCAGATACGCAGTATTTT

size: -
V: TRBV18
J: TRBJ1-1
D: -
length: 14
CDR3: CASSPDRMNTEAFF
DNA: TGTGCCAGCTCACCCGACAGGATGAACACTGAAGCTTTCTTT

size: -
V: TRBV6-6
J: TRBJ2-4
D: -
length: 14
CDR3: CAGMDSDGKNIQYF
DNA: TGTGCCGGCATGGATAGCGATGGCAAAAACATTCAGTACTTC

size: few
V: TRBV28
J: TRBJ2-7
D: -
length: 14
CDR3: CASIKQGFSYEQYF
DNA: TGTGCCAGCATCAAACAGGGCTTCTCCTACGAGCAGTACTTC

size: -
V: TRBV28
J: TRBJ2-3
D: -
length: 12
CDR3: CATIEPPGLQYF
DNA: TGTGCCACCATTGAGCCTCCGGGACTGCAGTATTTT

size: few
V: TRBV7-9
J: TRBJ1-4
D: TRBD1
length: 14
CDR3: CASSRRTGGEKLFF
DNA: TGTGCCAGCAGCCGACGGACAGGAGGAGAAAAACTGTTTTTT

size: -
V: TRBV25-1
J: TRBJ2-7
D: TRBD1
length: 15
CDR3: CASRGRTGLTYEQYF
DNA: TGTGCCAGCAGGGGTAGGACAGGGCTCACCTACGAGCAGTACTTC

size: -
V: TRBV5-6
J: TRBJ1-1
D: -
length: 13
CDR3: CASSGSWDTEAFF
DNA: TGTGCCAGCAGCGGGAGCTGGGACACTGAAGCTTTCTTT

size: -
V: TRBV5-6
J: TRBJ2-5
D: -
length: 14
CDR3: CASSLAPTEETQYF
DNA: TGTGCCAGCAGCTTGGCCCCGACAGAAGAGACCCAGTACTTC

size: few
V: TRBV12-3/TRBV12-4
J: TRBJ2-1
D: TRBD2
length: 17
CDR3: CASRPTSGRASYNEQFF
DNA: TGTGCCAGCAGGCCAACTAGCGGGAGGGCCTCCTACAATGAGCAGTTCTTC

size: -
V: TRBV10-3
J: TRBJ2-1
D: TRBD2
length: 14
CDR3: CAINLAGGQGEQFF
DNA: TGTGCCATCAACCTAGCGGGAGGGCAAGGGGAGCAGTTCTTC

size: -
V: TRBV15
J: TRBJ1-1
D: -
length: 16
CDR3: CATSREQGTMNTEAFF
DNA: TGTGCCACCAGCAGAGAACAAGGAACAATGAACACTGAAGCTTTCTTT

size: -
V: TRBV7-2
J: TRBJ2-7
D: -
length: 18
CDR3: CASSLKWGQGISYYEQYF
DNA: TGTGCCAGCAGCTTAAAGTGGGGGCAGGGGATCTCCTACTACGAGCAGTACTTC

size: -
V: TRBV27
J: TRBJ2-1
D: -
length: 15
CDR3: CASSPGAESYNEQFF
DNA: TGTGCCAGCAGCCCTGGCGCGGAGTCCTACAATGAGCAGTTCTTC

size: -
V: TRBV5-4
J: TRBJ1-2
D: -
length: 14
CDR3: CASSLAAGDYGYTF
DNA: TGTGCCAGCAGCTTGGCTGCAGGCGACTATGGCTACACCTTC

size: few
V: TRBV7-8
J: TRBJ1-2
D: -
length: 12
CDR3: CASSSDLNGYTF
DNA: TGTGCCAGCAGCTCAGACTTAAATGGCTACACCTTC

size: many
V: TRBV4-1
J: TRBJ2-3
D: TRBD2
length: 16
CDR3: CASSLLAGGNTDTQYF
DNA: TGCGCCAGCAGCCTTCTAGCGGGAGGGAACACAGATACGCAGTATTTT

size: once
V: TRBV25-1
J: TRBJ1-1
D: -
length: 13
CDR3: CACSESQGTEAFF
DNA: TGTGCCTGCAGTGAATCCCAGGGCACTGAAGCTTTCTTT

size: -
V: TRBV6-1
J: TRBJ1-5
D: -
length: 18
CDR3: CASSPRVSSRANNQPQHF
DNA: TGTGCCAGCAGTCCACGGGTCTCTTCGAGGGCCAATAATCAGCCCCAGCATTTT

size: once
V: TRBV12-3/TRBV12-4
J: TRBJ2-5
D: -
length: 14
CDR3: CASSFRELGETQYF
DNA: TGTGCCAGCAGTTTCAGGGAGCTGGGGGAGACCCAGTACTTC

size: -
V: TRBV6-6
J: TRBJ2-7
D: -
length: 13
CDR3: CASSPGTYYEQYF
DNA: TGTGCCAGCAGTCCAGGGACATATTACGAGCAGTACTTC

size: -
V: TRBV5-1
J: TRBJ1-4
D: -
length: 13
CDR3: CASSSLEEGKLFF
DNA: TGCGCCAGCAGCTCCCTGGAAGAGGGTAAACTGTTTTTT

size: -
V: TRBV25-1
J: TRBJ2-5
D: -
length: 16
CDR3: CASSEYLGIRQETQYF
DNA: TGTGCCAGCAGTGAATATTTAGGCATTCGGCAAGAGACCCAGTACTTC

size: -
V: TRBV20-1
J: TRBJ1-2
D: -
length: 18
CDR3: CSAAGANTGTAWNYGYTF
DNA: TGCAGTGCAGCGGGGGCTAACACGGGAACAGCCTGGAACTATGGCTACACCTTC

size: -
V: TRBV4-3
J: TRBJ2-2
D: -
length: 20
CDR3: CASSQDQVRQSVFGTGELFF
DNA: TGCGCCAGCAGCCAAGATCAGGTCAGACAGTCTGTGTTCGGCACCGGGGAGCTGTTTTTT

size: -
V: TRBV5-6
J: TRBJ2-1
D: TRBD2
length: 16
CDR3: CASSPTSGIGGNEQFF
DNA: TGTGCCAGCAGCCCGACTAGCGGGATCGGGGGTAATGAGCAGTTCTTC

size: few
V: TRBV28
J: TRBJ2-7
D: TRBD2
length: 15
CDR3: CASSSLAGGAYEQYF
DNA: TGTGCCAGCAGTTCACTAGCGGGAGGCGCCTACGAGCAGTACTTC

size: -
V: TRBV20-1
J: TRBJ2-1
D: TRBD2
length: 17
CDR3: CSARARETSGVDNEQFF
DNA: TGCAGTGCTAGAGCACGCGAGACTAGCGGAGTCGACAATGAGCAGTTCTTC